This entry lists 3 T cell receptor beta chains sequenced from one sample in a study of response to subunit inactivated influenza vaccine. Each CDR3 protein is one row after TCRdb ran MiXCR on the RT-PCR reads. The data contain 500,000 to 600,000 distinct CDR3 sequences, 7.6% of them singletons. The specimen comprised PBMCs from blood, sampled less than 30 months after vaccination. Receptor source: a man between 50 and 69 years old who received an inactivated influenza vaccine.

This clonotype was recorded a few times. Here the CDR3 reads CASSHGGAWPNEQFF. CDR3 DNA: TGTGCCAGCAGCCACGGGGGTGCCTGGCCAAATGAGCAGTTCTTC. The gene calls are TRBV11-3 and TRBJ2-1; possible D gene TRBD2, 6 bases. Germline values: CDR1 SGHNT, CDR2 YENEEA. This CDR3 has 15 amino acids. V lost 5 bases to trimming and J lost 7 bases, with 18 bases between them.

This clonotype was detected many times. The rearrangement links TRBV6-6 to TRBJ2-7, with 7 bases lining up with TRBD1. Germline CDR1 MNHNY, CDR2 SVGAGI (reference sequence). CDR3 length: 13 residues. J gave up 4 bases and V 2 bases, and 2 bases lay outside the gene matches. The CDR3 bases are TGTGCCAGCAGTTACCGGGACAGATACGAGCAGTACTTC. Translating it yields CASSYRDRYEQYF.

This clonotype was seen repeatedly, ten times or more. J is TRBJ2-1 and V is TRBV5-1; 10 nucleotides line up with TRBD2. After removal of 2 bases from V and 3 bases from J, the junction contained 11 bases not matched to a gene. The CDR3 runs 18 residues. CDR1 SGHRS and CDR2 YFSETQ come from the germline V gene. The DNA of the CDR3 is TGCGCCAGCAGCTTTGGGCTAGCGGGAGCTGGGGGCTACAATGAGCAGTTCTTC. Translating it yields CASSFGLAGAGGYNEQFF.